The rows below give T cell receptor beta chains drawn from one sample of a study of T cells after yellow fever vaccination. MiXCR, applied by TCRdb to the 5' RACE reads, yields one record per CDR3 protein. The table lists around 320,000 distinct CDR3 sequences, about 10% of them singletons. Material: CD4+ T cells sorted from PBMCs, obtained 5 days after the yellow fever booster vaccination. The receptor source for this set is a man aged 18 to 29 who received the YFV17D yellow fever vaccine. Each CDR3 is given with its conserved first and last residue. Fields, in order: clone size, D gene, V gene, J gene, CDR3 DNA, CDR3 protein. A D gene is named only where the DNA matches it firmly. Clone size, where shown, is once, few, many, or a class for clones that have expanded.

size: -; D: -; V: TRBV7-2; J: TRBJ2-5; DNA: TGTGCCAGCAGCTTAGGGGTGACAGAAGAGACCCAGTACTTC; CDR3: CASSLGVTEETQYF
size: few; D: TRBD2; V: TRBV20-1; J: TRBJ2-5; DNA: TGCAGTGCTAACCCGACTAGCGGGTGGTACCAAGAGACCCAGTACTTC; CDR3: CSANPTSGWYQETQYF
size: few; D: -; V: TRBV4-1; J: TRBJ2-2; DNA: TGCGCCAGCAGACAAACCCCAGGCACCGGGGAGCTGTTTTTT; CDR3: CASRQTPGTGELFF
size: -; D: -; V: TRBV6-5; J: TRBJ2-2; DNA: TGTGCCAGCGGGGTTTTTGGCCGGGAGCTGTTTTTT; CDR3: CASGVFGRELFF
size: -; D: TRBD2; V: TRBV20-1; J: TRBJ2-3; DNA: TGCAGTGCTATGAGGGGGACTAGCGGCACAGATACGCAGTATTTT; CDR3: CSAMRGTSGTDTQYF
size: -; D: -; V: TRBV18; J: TRBJ1-3; DNA: TGTGCCAGCTCACCACCACCCCGCTCTGGAAACACCATATATTTT; CDR3: CASSPPPRSGNTIYF
size: -; D: -; V: TRBV5-1; J: TRBJ1-2; DNA: TGCGCCAGCAGGGTCTGGGCAGGTGCCCAGGTGGGCTATGGCTACACCTTC; CDR3: CASRVWAGAQVGYGYTF
size: -; D: -; V: TRBV5-1; J: TRBJ2-2; DNA: TGCGCCAGCAGCTTGGTTCCGGAAACGAACACCGGGGAGCTGTTTTTT; CDR3: CASSLVPETNTGELFF
size: -; D: TRBD1; V: TRBV5-1; J: TRBJ2-7; DNA: TGCGCCAGCAGCCGCGAGGGACAGGGAGTTTCTGACGAGCAGTACTTC; CDR3: CASSREGQGVSDEQYF
size: many; D: -; V: TRBV7-8; J: TRBJ1-2; DNA: TGTGCCAGCAGTCGTACTTATGCTGGCTACACCTTC; CDR3: CASSRTYAGYTF
size: -; D: TRBD2; V: TRBV2; J: TRBJ2-2; DNA: TGTGCCAGCAGTATAGCGGGCCGGAACACCGGGGAGCTGTTTTTT; CDR3: CASSIAGRNTGELFF
size: few; D: TRBD1; V: TRBV18; J: TRBJ1-1; DNA: TGTGCCAGCTCACCGGGACAGTGGGCGTCTTTCTTT; CDR3: CASSPGQWASFF
size: many; D: -; V: TRBV5-6; J: TRBJ1-3; DNA: TGTGCCAGCAGCTCTTCGGACGGCTCTGGAAACACCATATATTTT; CDR3: CASSSSDGSGNTIYF
size: many; D: TRBD2; V: TRBV12-3/TRBV12-4; J: TRBJ2-1; DNA: TGTGCCAGCAGATGGTCGGGGGGGAATGAGCAGTTCTTC; CDR3: CASRWSGGNEQFF
size: many; D: TRBD1; V: TRBV5-1; J: TRBJ2-2; DNA: TGCGCCAGCAGCTTAACAGGGGCGAACACCGGGGAGCTGTTTTTT; CDR3: CASSLTGANTGELFF
size: few; D: -; V: TRBV27; J: TRBJ2-7; DNA: TGTGCCAGCAGTCCCTTCCGGGGGATCAGCTCCTACGAGCAGTACTTC; CDR3: CASSPFRGISSYEQYF
size: few; D: TRBD2; V: TRBV28; J: TRBJ2-5; DNA: TGTGCCAGCAGTTTGAGGCGAAGCGGGGGGGTGGGAGAGACCCAGTACTTC; CDR3: CASSLRRSGGVGETQYF
size: few; D: -; V: TRBV7-9; J: TRBJ2-7; DNA: TGTGCCAGCAGCTACTTGACAGACGAGCAGTACTTC; CDR3: CASSYLTDEQYF
size: many; D: -; V: TRBV5-1; J: TRBJ2-1; DNA: TGCGCCAGCAGCGAAAGAGATGAGCAGTTCTTC; CDR3: CASSERDEQFF
size: many; D: TRBD1; V: TRBV19; J: TRBJ1-4; DNA: TGTGCCAGTAGTGGGACAGGAGCCGCGACTAATGAAAAACTGTTTTTT; CDR3: CASSGTGAATNEKLFF
size: -; D: -; V: TRBV4-2; J: TRBJ1-6; DNA: TGTGCCAGCAGCCAAGATTCTCAGGTTAATTCACCCCTCCACTTT; CDR3: CASSQDSQVNSPLHF
size: -; D: -; V: TRBV20-1; J: TRBJ1-1; DNA: TGCAGTGCTAGAGAGGGTAGCACTGAAGCTTTCTTT; CDR3: CSAREGSTEAFF
size: few; D: -; V: TRBV6-5; J: TRBJ2-7; DNA: TGTGCCAGCAGTTACTCGGGAACAGCAGGCTACGAGCAGTACTTC; CDR3: CASSYSGTAGYEQYF
size: many; D: -; V: TRBV29-1; J: TRBJ2-7; DNA: TGCAGCGGACGTTCCAGTCTTCTGGGGGAGCAGTACTTC; CDR3: CSGRSSLLGEQYF
size: few; D: TRBD1; V: TRBV4-2; J: TRBJ2-5; DNA: TGTGCCAGCAGCACCAGGGGGCGCGGAGAGACCCAGTACTTC; CDR3: CASSTRGRGETQYF
size: -; D: -; V: TRBV4-1; J: TRBJ1-2; DNA: TGCGCCAGCAGCCGGGTGGAGTCCTTCACTAACTATGGCTACACCTTC; CDR3: CASSRVESFTNYGYTF
size: many; D: -; V: TRBV11-2; J: TRBJ2-4; DNA: TGTGCCAGCAGCTCGGGGGCCAAAAACATTCAGTACTTC; CDR3: CASSSGAKNIQYF
size: -; D: -; V: TRBV5-5; J: TRBJ2-7; DNA: TGTGCCAGCAGCCCTGAGTGGCAGGGCTACGAGCAGTACTTC; CDR3: CASSPEWQGYEQYF
size: few; D: TRBD1; V: TRBV10-3; J: TRBJ2-7; DNA: TGTGCCATCAGTGAGTCGACAGGGCTCGAGCAGTACTTC; CDR3: CAISESTGLEQYF
size: many; D: -; V: TRBV10-2; J: TRBJ2-5; DNA: TGCGCCAGCACGGGGGCCCAAGAGACCCAGTACTTC; CDR3: CASTGAQETQYF
size: few; D: TRBD1; V: TRBV20-1; J: TRBJ1-2; DNA: TGCAGTGCGTTTTTGGGACAGTCCTATGGCTACACCTTC; CDR3: CSAFLGQSYGYTF
size: few; D: -; V: TRBV5-1; J: TRBJ2-5; DNA: TGCGCCAGCAGCGTAGCCCCGGGGACGGAGACCCAGTACTTC; CDR3: CASSVAPGTETQYF
size: many; D: -; V: TRBV11-2; J: TRBJ2-3; DNA: TGTGCCAGCAGCTCTCAACAGGGAAATACGCAGTATTTT; CDR3: CASSSQQGNTQYF
size: many; D: -; V: TRBV5-1; J: TRBJ1-2; DNA: TGCGCCAGCAGCCCGAGGGAGACCTATGGCTACACCTTC; CDR3: CASSPRETYGYTF
size: -; D: TRBD1; V: TRBV10-3; J: TRBJ1-4; DNA: TGTGCCATCAGTGACGGACAGGGGTCAACTGAAAAACTGTTTTTT; CDR3: CAISDGQGSTEKLFF
size: many; D: -; V: TRBV12-3/TRBV12-4; J: TRBJ2-7; DNA: TGTGCCAGCAGTTTCCTCCCCAGGGCAGATTCCTACGAGCAGTACTTC; CDR3: CASSFLPRADSYEQYF
size: -; D: -; V: TRBV7-8; J: TRBJ2-5; DNA: TGTGCCAGCAGCCGAAACCGGGACCCGGGGGCCGAGACCCAGTACTTC; CDR3: CASSRNRDPGAETQYF
size: few; D: -; V: TRBV12-3/TRBV12-4; J: TRBJ1-2; DNA: TGTGCCAGCAGTTTAGGGCCAGAGAGATATGGCTACACCTTC; CDR3: CASSLGPERYGYTF
size: few; D: -; V: TRBV21-1; J: TRBJ2-3; DNA: TGTGCCAGCAGCAAAGGAGGGAGCACAGATACGCAGTATTTT; CDR3: CASSKGGSTDTQYF
size: few; D: TRBD2; V: TRBV5-1; J: TRBJ2-5; DNA: TGCGCCAGCAGCTTACGAACGGGACTAGCGGGGGAGACCCAGTACTTC; CDR3: CASSLRTGLAGETQYF